This T cell receptor (beta chain) was obtained from a study of spatial heterogeneity in lung cancer. This clonotype was detected ten times or more. V shed 5 bases, J shed 5 bases, and the junction held 11 bases outside the gene matches. This CDR3 is built from 16 residues. Every molecule of TCR cDNA had its own unique molecular identifier. TCRdb redid the calling of the 5' RACE reads with MiXCR, one entry per CDR3 protein. The sample holds around 92,000 distinct CDR3 sequences; more than 10% are singletons and the top ten take under 50%. Time point denoted: sample taken at primary tumor resection. The starting material was PBMCs, obtained at surgery. The TCR originated in a male donor with early-stage non-small cell lung cancer. This chain uses TRBV12-3 or TRBV12-4 with TRBJ2-1; 8 bases agree with TRBD2. DNA for the CDR3: TGTGCCAGCAGTCCTCGGGGGGGGCTGAGGGACAATGAGCAGTTCTTC. Translated, it gives CASSPRGGLRDNEQFF.